A single sample gave rise to the 20 T cell receptor beta chains below, sequenced in a study of blood T cells in healthy people across ages. With a J-beta primer mix and a sample-barcoded 5' primer, a second PCR ran roughly 6 to 12 cycles. TCRdb re-analysed the 5' RACE reads in MiXCR, keeping a single row per CDR3 protein. The sample carries 580,000 or so distinct CDR3 sequences, roughly 43% recorded once. The specimen sequenced was blood. Every receptor here comes from an older man in good health.

This sequence joins TRBV5-1 and TRBJ1-2; maybe TRBD1 (5 bases). Germline lookup yields CDR1 SGHRS and CDR2 YFSETQ. Trimming removed 5 bases at V and 3 bases at J, with 17 bases between. This CDR3 contains 15 residues. CDR3 residues: CASREGPTADYGYTF. CDR3 DNA sequence: TGCGCCAGCAGGGAGGGACCCACGGCGGACTATGGCTACACCTTC.

The chain employs TRBV10-3 and TRBJ2-7; the match to TRBD1 covers 7 bases. J was trimmed by 4 bases and V by 3 bases; bases with no gene match: 0. The V gene's germline CDR1 is ENHRY and CDR2 SYGVKD. This CDR3 comprises 12 residues. CDR3 DNA: TGTGCCATCAGTGACAGGGGGTACGAGCAGTACTTC. Translated, it gives CAISDRGYEQYF.

As DNA, the CDR3 is TGCAGTGCACCCACGCGGACTAGCGGGAGGGGGCAAGAGACCCAGTACTTC. Protein: CSAPTRTSGRGQETQYF. The chain combines TRBV20-1 with TRBJ2-5; 15 bases are shared with TRBD2. Germline CDR1 is DFQATT and CDR2 is SNEGSKA (reference sequence). J was trimmed by 2 bases and V by 6 bases; bases with no gene match: 10. CDR3 length: 17 residues.

The table lists this clonotype with a count of one. The V gene is TRBV9, the J gene TRBJ2-7, with 10 bases that match TRBD1. This CDR3 comprises 16 residues. Germline trimming cut 2 bases from V and 7 bases from J; bases unmatched to any gene: 12. The germline V gene has CDR1 SGDLS and CDR2 YYNGEE. The CDR3 DNA reads TGTGCCAGCAGCGTGGCCGGGACAGGGGTTGGGAATGAGCAGTACTTC. As protein: CASSVAGTGVGNEQYF.

This clonotype was counted at least ten times. The V gene is TRBV20-1, the J gene TRBJ2-7, with D hard to call. Germline values: CDR1 DFQATT, CDR2 SNEGSKA (reference sequence). The CDR3 has 13 residues. Trimming stripped 4 bases from V and 0 bases from J, with 10 bases between. The CDR3 DNA is TGCAGTGCTATCGAAATTGCCTCCTACGAGCAGTACTTC. Protein sequence: CSAIEIASYEQYF.

V is TRBV12-3 or TRBV12-4 and J is TRBJ2-5; 8 nucleotides match TRBD2. The V segment lost 5 bases and the J segment 5 bases; nucleotides outside the gene matches: 13. The CDR3 is 16 residues long. This CDR3 reads CASSPPGAGVGETQYF. The DNA of the CDR3 is TGTGCCAGCAGTCCTCCGGGAGCGGGAGTTGGGGAGACCCAGTACTTC.

The chain joins TRBV6-5 to TRBJ2-3; 8 bases map to TRBD2. Trimming took 0 bases from V and 6 from J; bases not matched to a gene: 5. The CDR3 sequence is 15 residues long. The V gene's germline CDR1 is MNHEY and CDR2 SVGAGI. CDR3 protein: CASSYSDGRADTQYF. The CDR3 DNA follows: TGTGCCAGCAGTTACTCAGACGGGAGGGCGGATACGCAGTATTTT.

The rearrangement joins TRBV20-1 to TRBJ2-3, with 11 bases identical to TRBD2. CDR1 is DFQATT and CDR2 is SNEGSKA in the germline V gene (reference sequence). The junction had 9 bases not matched to a gene; V was cut back by 5 bases and J by 2 bases. The CDR3 totals 16 residues. The CDR3 DNA follows: TGCAGTGCTCAGGTCATAGCGGGGGGGTTCACAGATACGCAGTATTTT. Amino acids: CSAQVIAGGFTDTQYF.

CDR3 region: CASISGQGTRQETQYF. The CDR3 bases are TGTGCCAGCATCTCTGGACAAGGGACAAGACAAGAGACCCAGTACTTC. The genes are TRBV6-6 and TRBJ2-5; D possibly corresponds to TRBD1 (6 bases). CDR1 and CDR2 (germline): MNHNY, SVGAGI (reference sequence). The CDR3 sequence is 16 residues long. V lost 7 bases, J lost 2 bases, and 20 bases lay in between.

This clonotype came up a few times. CDR3 in DNA: TGTGCCAGCGGCGGACAGAGCACAGATACGCAGTATTTT. Translating it yields CASGGQSTDTQYF. The rearrangement links TRBV2 to TRBJ2-3; a possible D gene is TRBD1 (6 bases). V lost 8 bases, J lost 0 bases, and 9 bases lay in between. CDR3 length: 13 amino acids. Germline assignment: CDR1 SNHLY and CDR2 FYNNEI.

On this clonotype itself: One end of the junction does not line up with germline, which may come from a read error. The chain is built from TRBV12-3 or TRBV12-4 and TRBJ2-1, with 9 bases fitting TRBD2. The CDR3 loop spans 15 amino acids. In DNA, the CDR3 is TGTGTCAGCAGTTTCGCCGGGACTAGCAACAATGAGCAGTTCTTC. Translating gives CVSSFAGTSNNEQFF.

The chain recombines TRBV20-1 with TRBJ2-5; 9 nucleotides align to TRBD2. Losses at the gene ends were 5 bases for V and 3 bases for J; bases not matched to a gene: 10. CDR1 DFQATT and CDR2 SNEGSKA come from the germline V gene (reference sequence). The CDR3 covers 15 residues. CDR3 in DNA: TGCAGTGCTGAGGAGTCTAGCGGGAATAAAGAGACCCAGTACTTC. Residues: CSAEESSGNKETQYF.

This sequence joins TRBV5-5 and TRBJ2-4, with TRBD1 as a possible D gene (5 bases). This CDR3 spans 12 amino acids. The germline V gene encodes CDR1 SGHKS and CDR2 YYEKEE (reference sequence). The V end lost 7 bases, the J end lost 8 bases, and 13 bases lay between the germline ends. The CDR3 DNA reads TGTGCCAGCGGAACAGACAGCTACATTCAGTACTTC. Amino acids: CASGTDSYIQYF.

This clonotype came up once. One base away lies a much larger clone, so this may be a sequencing read error. The chain carries TRBV6-6 and TRBJ1-5, with 10 positions matching TRBD1. The V gene's germline CDR1 is MNHNY and CDR2 SVGAGI (reference sequence). The CDR3 consists of 16 residues. CDR3 nucleotides: TGTGCCTGCAGTTACTCGGGACAGGGGCCAGGTGGGCCCCAGCATTTT. It encodes CACSYSGQGPGGPQHF.

DNA of the CDR3: TGTGCCAGCAGGAAACGAACGACAGGGGATAATCAGCCCCAGCATTTT. It translates to CASRKRTTGDNQPQHF. The genes are TRBV27 and TRBJ1-5; 8 nucleotides line up with TRBD1. With 6 bases clipped from V and 4 bases from J, the junction kept 11 bases outside the gene matches. The CDR3 totals 16 residues. The V gene's germline CDR1 is MNHEY and CDR2 SMNVEV (reference sequence).

Concerning this clonotype: A clone one base away is much larger, so this may be a read error. The rearrangement links TRBV6-5 to TRBJ1-1; D is ambiguous. Trimming removed 4 bases from V and 1 base from J, with 10 bases in between. The CDR3 runs to 14 residues. Germline V lookup: CDR1 MNHEY, CDR2 SVGAGI. The CDR3 bases are TGTGCCAGCAGTTCCACGAGACAGAACACTGAAGCTTTCTTT. Its protein is CASSSTRQNTEAFF.

V gene TRBV18 combines with J gene TRBJ2-1, with TRBD2 identical over 12 bases. Germline CDR1 KGHSH, CDR2 LQKENI. This CDR3 has 15 amino acids. With 0 bases clipped from V and 9 bases from J, the junction kept 3 bases outside the gene matches. CDR3 DNA sequence: TGTGCCAGCTCACCACCGACTAGCGGGGGCCTTGAGCAGTTCTTC. This sequence encodes CASSPPTSGGLEQFF. Filled out from reference TRBV18 and TRBJ2-1, the complete variable domain reads NAGVMQNPRHLVRRRGQEARLRCSPMKGHSHVYWYRQLPEEGLKFMVYLQKENIIDESGMPKERFSAEFPKEGPSILRIQQVVRGDSAAYFCASSPPTSGGLEQFFGPGTRLTVL.

The chain links TRBV7-2 to TRBJ1-2; a possible D gene is TRBD1 (5 bases). Trimming removed 7 bases at V and 8 bases at J, with 20 bases between. Germline V gene data show CDR1 as SGHTA and CDR2 as FQGNSA. This CDR3 spans 14 amino acids. DNA for the CDR3: TGTGCCAGCACCTTGCCGGGGGGTATCGGGGGCTACACCTTC. Its translation: CASTLPGGIGGYTF.

The chain couples TRBV7-6 to TRBJ2-5; 9 bases fit TRBD1. The CDR3 covers 15 residues. V shed 3 bases, J shed 5 bases, and the junction held 7 bases outside the gene matches. Per the germline V gene, CDR1 is SGHVS and CDR2 is FNYEAQ. CDR3 coding DNA: TGTGCCAGCAGCTTCCAGGGACAGGGTCGCGAGACCCAGTACTTC. This codes for CASSFQGQGRETQYF.

V gene TRBV20-1 combines with J gene TRBJ2-1; 8 nucleotides line up with TRBD1. The length of the CDR3 is 13 residues. Germline lookup yields CDR1 DFQATT and CDR2 SNEGSKA (reference sequence). V gave up 4 bases and J gave up 11 bases; unmatched junction bases: 10. The CDR3, as DNA: TGCAGTGCTAAGATCAGGGGGCCCAGGAAGCAGTTCTTC. This encodes CSAKIRGPRKQFF.